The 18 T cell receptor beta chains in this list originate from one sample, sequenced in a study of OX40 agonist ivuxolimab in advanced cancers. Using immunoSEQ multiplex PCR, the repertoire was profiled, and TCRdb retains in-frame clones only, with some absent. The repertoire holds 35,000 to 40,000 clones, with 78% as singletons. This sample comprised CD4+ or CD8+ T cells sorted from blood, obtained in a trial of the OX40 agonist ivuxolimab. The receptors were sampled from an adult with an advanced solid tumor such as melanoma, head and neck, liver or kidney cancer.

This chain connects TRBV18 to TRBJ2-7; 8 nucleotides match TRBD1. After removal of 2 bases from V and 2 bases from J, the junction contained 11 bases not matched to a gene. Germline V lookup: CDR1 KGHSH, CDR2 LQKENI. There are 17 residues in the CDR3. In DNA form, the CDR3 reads TGTGCCAGCTCACCATTATCCTCCGCGACAGGGGCCTACGAGCAGTACTTC. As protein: CASSPLSSATGAYEQYF.

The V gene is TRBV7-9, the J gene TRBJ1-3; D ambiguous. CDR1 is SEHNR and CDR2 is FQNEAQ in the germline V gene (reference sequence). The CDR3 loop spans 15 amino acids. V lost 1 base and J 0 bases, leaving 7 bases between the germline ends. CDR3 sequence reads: CASSLDQVSGNTIYF. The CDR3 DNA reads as TGTGCCAGCAGCTTAGATCAGGTCTCTGGAAACACCATATATTTT.

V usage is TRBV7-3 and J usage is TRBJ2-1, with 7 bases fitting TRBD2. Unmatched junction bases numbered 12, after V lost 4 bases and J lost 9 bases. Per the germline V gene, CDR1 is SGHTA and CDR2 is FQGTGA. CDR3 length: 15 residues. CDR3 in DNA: TGTGCCAGCAGCTCCGGGACTACATTCTCCAGTGAGCAGTTCTTC. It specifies CASSSGTTFSSEQFF. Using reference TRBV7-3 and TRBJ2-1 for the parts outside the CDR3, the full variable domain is GAGVSQTPSNKVTEKGKYVELRCDPISGHTALYWYRQSLGQGPEFLIYFQGTGAADDSGLPNDRFFAVRPEGSVSTLKIQRTERGDSAVYLCASSSGTTFSSEQFFGPGTRLTVL.

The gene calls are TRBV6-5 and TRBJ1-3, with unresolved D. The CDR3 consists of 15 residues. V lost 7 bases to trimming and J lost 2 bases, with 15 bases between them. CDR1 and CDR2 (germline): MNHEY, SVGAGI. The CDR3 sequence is CASTPYAAAGNTIYF. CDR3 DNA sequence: TGTGCCAGCACCCCATATGCTGCAGCTGGAAACACCATATATTTT.

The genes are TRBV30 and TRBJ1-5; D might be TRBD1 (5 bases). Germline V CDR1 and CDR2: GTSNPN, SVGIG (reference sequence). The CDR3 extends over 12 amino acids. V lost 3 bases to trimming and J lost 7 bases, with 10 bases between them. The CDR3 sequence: CAWRRPGQPQHF. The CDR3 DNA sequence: TGTGCCTGGAGACGTCCAGGGCAGCCCCAGCATTTT.

DNA of the CDR3: TGTGCCAGCAGTTACTCCGGGAGCCCCTGGGGTGAAGCTTTCTTT. Residues: CASSYSGSPWGEAFF. This chain links TRBV6-6 with TRBJ1-1; no clear D gene. Deletions cut 0 bases from V and 7 bases from J, with 15 bases between. The germline CDR1 and CDR2 sequences are MNHNY and SVGAGI (reference sequence). The length of the CDR3 is 15 residues.

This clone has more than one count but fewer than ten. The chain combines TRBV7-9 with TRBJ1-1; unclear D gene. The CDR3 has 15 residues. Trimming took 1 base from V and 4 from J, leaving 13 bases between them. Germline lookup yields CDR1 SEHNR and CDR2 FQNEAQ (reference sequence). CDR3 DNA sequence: TGTGCCAGCAGCTTAGTTCGGGGTACCGGCACTGAAGCTTTCTTT. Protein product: CASSLVRGTGTEAFF.

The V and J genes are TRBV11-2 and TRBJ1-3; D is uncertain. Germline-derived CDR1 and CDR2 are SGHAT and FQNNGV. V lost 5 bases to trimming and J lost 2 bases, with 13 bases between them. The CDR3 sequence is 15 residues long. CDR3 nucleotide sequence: TGTGCCAGCAGCCTACTCCGAAACACTGGAAACACCATATATTTT. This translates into CASSLLRNTGNTIYF.

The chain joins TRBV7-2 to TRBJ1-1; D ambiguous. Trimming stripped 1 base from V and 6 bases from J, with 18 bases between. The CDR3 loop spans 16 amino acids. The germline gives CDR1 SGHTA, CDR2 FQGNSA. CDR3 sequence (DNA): TGTGCCAGCAGCTTAGTCAAATGGCAGGCGGTTGCTGAAGCTTTCTTT. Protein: CASSLVKWQAVAEAFF. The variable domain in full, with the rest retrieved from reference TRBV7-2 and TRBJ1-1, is GAGVSQSPSNKVTEKGKDVELRCDPISGHTALYWYRQSLGQGLEFLIYFQGNSAPDKSGLPSDRFSAERTGGSVSTLTIQRTQQEDSAVYLCASSLVKWQAVAEAFFGQGTRLTVV.

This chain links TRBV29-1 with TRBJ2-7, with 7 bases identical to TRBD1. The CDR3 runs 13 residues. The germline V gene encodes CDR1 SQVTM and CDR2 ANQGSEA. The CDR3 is CSAHFGDSYEQYF. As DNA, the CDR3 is TGCAGTGCACACTTCGGGGACAGCTACGAGCAGTACTTC.

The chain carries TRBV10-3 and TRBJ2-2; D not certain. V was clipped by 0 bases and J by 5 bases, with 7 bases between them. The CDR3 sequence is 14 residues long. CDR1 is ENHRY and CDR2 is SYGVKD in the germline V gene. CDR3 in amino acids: CAISESGSTGELFF. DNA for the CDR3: TGTGCCATCAGTGAGTCGGGTTCAACCGGGGAGCTGTTTTTT.

CDR3 DNA sequence: TGTGCCTGGAGTGGACCCGACAGGGGAAACATTCAGTACTTC. Translating it yields CAWSGPDRGNIQYF. The V gene is TRBV30, the J gene TRBJ2-4; 8 positions agree with TRBD1. V lost 1 base, J lost 6 bases, and 5 bases stayed unmatched. This CDR3 has 14 residues. Germline CDR1 is GTSNPN and CDR2 is SVGIG (reference sequence).

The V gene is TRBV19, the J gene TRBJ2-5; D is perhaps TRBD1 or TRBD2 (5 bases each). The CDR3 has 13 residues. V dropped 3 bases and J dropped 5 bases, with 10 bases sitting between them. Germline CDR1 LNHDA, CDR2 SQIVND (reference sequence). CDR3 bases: TGTGCCAGTAGTATTACTGGGGGTGAGACCCAGTACTTC. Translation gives CASSITGGETQYF.

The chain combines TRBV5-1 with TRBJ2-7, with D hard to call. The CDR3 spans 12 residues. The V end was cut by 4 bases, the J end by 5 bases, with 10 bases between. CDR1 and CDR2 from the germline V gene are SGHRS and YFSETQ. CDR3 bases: TGCGCCAGCAGCCTAAGGGCCGACGAGCAGTACTTC. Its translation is CASSLRADEQYF.

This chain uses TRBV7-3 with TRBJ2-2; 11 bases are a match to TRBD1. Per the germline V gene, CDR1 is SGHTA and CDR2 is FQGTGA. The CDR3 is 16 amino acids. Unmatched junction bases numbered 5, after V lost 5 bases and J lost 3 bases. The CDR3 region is CASSPRDRGDTGELFF. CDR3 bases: TGTGCCAGCAGCCCGAGGGACAGGGGGGACACCGGGGAGCTGTTTTTT.

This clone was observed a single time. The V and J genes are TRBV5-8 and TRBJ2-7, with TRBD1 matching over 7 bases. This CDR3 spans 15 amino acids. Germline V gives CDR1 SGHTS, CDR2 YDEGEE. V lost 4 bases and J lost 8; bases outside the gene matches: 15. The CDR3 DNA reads TGTGCCAGCAGCCCGGCCCCCCGACAGGGCGAAAAGCAGTACTTC. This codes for CASSPAPRQGEKQYF.

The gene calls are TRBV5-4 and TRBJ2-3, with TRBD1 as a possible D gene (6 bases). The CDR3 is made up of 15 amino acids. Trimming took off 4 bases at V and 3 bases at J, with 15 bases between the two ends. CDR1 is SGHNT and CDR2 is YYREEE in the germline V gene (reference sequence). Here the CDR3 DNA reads TGTGCCAGCAGCAGTGGGACAAAGGGGACAGATACGCAGTATTTT. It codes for CASSSGTKGTDTQYF.

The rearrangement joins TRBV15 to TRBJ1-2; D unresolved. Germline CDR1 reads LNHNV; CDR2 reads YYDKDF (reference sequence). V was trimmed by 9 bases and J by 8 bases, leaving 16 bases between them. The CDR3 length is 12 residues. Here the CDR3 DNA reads TGTGCCACTCGGGCGGCATCTGGGGGCTACACCTTC. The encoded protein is CATRAASGGYTF.